The 10 T cell receptor beta chains presented below share a single source sample, sequenced in a study of neurological immune-mediated disorders. One entry per CDR3 protein results from TCRdb running MiXCR on the 5' RACE reads. The sample lists about 82,000 distinct CDR3 sequences, 2.5% to 3% occurring once. Sequenced material: PBMCs. These receptors all stem from a woman in her 30s with multiple sclerosis.

The table lists this clonotype with many counts. The gene calls are TRBV9 and TRBJ1-1; D is undetermined. The germline V and J ends were trimmed by 2 bases and 3 bases, with 8 bases remaining between them. This CDR3 spans 13 amino acids. Per germline, CDR1 SGDLS and CDR2 YYNGEE. CDR3 sequence reads: CASSVGQDTEAFF. CDR3 nucleotides: TGTGCCAGCAGCGTCGGGCAGGACACTGAAGCTTTCTTT.

This clonotype occurred many times. This chain uses TRBV20-1 with TRBJ2-1; either TRBD1 or TRBD2 may fit D (5 bases each). Between the trimmed V and J ends, which lost 3 bases and 4 bases, there was a span of 16 bases. Looked up from germline, CDR1 is DFQATT and CDR2 is SNEGSKA (reference sequence). The CDR3 extends over 15 amino acids. CDR3 sequence: CSASQERGAYNEQFF. DNA for the CDR3: TGCAGTGCTAGTCAAGAGAGAGGGGCTTACAATGAGCAGTTCTTC.

This clonotype was counted many times. V usage is TRBV20-1 and J usage is TRBJ2-1; TRBD2 is a possible D gene (6 bases). The V end was cut by 1 base, the J end by 3 bases, with 10 bases between. The CDR3 covers 14 residues. Germline V lookup: CDR1 DFQATT, CDR2 SNEGSKA (reference sequence). In DNA form, the CDR3 reads TGCAGTGCTAGAGTGACGGGGGACTACAATGAGCAGTTCTTC. Protein product: CSARVTGDYNEQFF.

The V gene is TRBV20-1, the J gene TRBJ2-1; TRBD2 matches at 13 bases. V lost 1 base to trimming and J lost 9 bases; unmatched junction nucleotides: 3. The CDR3 is 14 residues long. Germline assignment: CDR1 DFQATT and CDR2 SNEGSKA (reference sequence). Here the CDR3 DNA reads TGCAGTGCTAGAGTACTAGCGGGAGGGGGTGAGCAGTTCTTC. Its protein is CSARVLAGGGEQFF.

There are many counts of this clonotype. V is TRBV5-1 and J is TRBJ2-1, with 10 nucleotides matching TRBD2. This CDR3 contains 13 residues. Losses at the gene ends were 5 bases for V and 8 bases for J; bases not matched to a gene: 4. Germline-derived CDR1 and CDR2 are SGHRS and YFSETQ. The CDR3 spells CASSSGRLDEQFF. CDR3 nucleotides: TGCGCCAGCAGTAGCGGGAGGTTAGATGAGCAGTTCTTC.

The sample holds many counts of this clonotype. The chain couples TRBV28 to TRBJ2-4; D possibly uses TRBD1 or TRBD2 (5 bases each). The CDR3 is 13 residues long. Per the germline V gene, CDR1 is MDHEN and CDR2 is SYDVKM. Trimming removed 5 bases at V and 11 bases at J, with 16 bases between. The chain's CDR3 is CASSTRTPELQYF. CDR3 nucleotide sequence: TGTGCCAGCAGTACTAGGACACCTGAGCTTCAGTACTTC.

This clonotype was picked up many times. The chain joins TRBV5-1 to TRBJ2-3, with a possible D match to TRBD1 (5 bases). The CDR3 sequence is 15 residues long. V was pared by 4 bases and J by 0 bases, with 12 bases between. The germline CDR1 and CDR2 sequences are SGHRS and YFSETQ. The CDR3 nucleotides read TGCGCCAGCAGCCCATGGACACCTAGCACAGATACGCAGTATTTT. Protein product: CASSPWTPSTDTQYF.

This clonotype was seen repeatedly, ten times or more. The V and J genes are TRBV7-2 and TRBJ1-4; 12 bases are a match to TRBD1. J lost 13 bases, V lost 5 bases, and 8 bases had no gene match. CDR3 length: 14 residues. Germline V gives CDR1 SGHTA, CDR2 FQGNSA. CDR3 sequence: CASSQGRDRGLLFF. The CDR3 DNA reads TGTGCCAGCAGCCAAGGCCGGGACAGGGGGCTACTGTTTTTT. Based on the CDR3 plus reference TRBV7-2 and TRBJ1-4, the full variable domain is GAGVSQSPSNKVTEKGKDVELRCDPISGHTALYWYRQSLGQGLEFLIYFQGNSAPDKSGLPSDRFSAERTGGSVSTLTIQRTQQEDSAVYLCASSQGRDRGLLFFGSGTQLSVL.

The table lists this clonotype with many counts. The chain combines TRBV7-9 with TRBJ2-7; 9 nucleotides agree with TRBD2. Trimming cost V 0 bases and J 6 bases; bases outside gene matches: 6. This CDR3 has 15 amino acids. The germline V gene has CDR1 SEHNR and CDR2 FQNEAQ (reference sequence). CDR3 sequence reads: CASSLAGGGRGEQYF. CDR3 nucleotides: TGTGCCAGCAGCTTAGCCGGTGGCGGGAGGGGCGAGCAGTACTTC.

With respect to this clonotype: The junction departs from the called germline gene at one end, perhaps through a read error. This sequence joins TRBV28 and TRBJ2-5; D is perhaps TRBD1 (5 bases). This CDR3 has 15 amino acids. Germline V lookup: CDR1 MDHEN, CDR2 SYDVKM. The CDR3 spells CASSAVLAGLKTQYF. CDR3 DNA: TGTGCCAGCAGCGCAGTGTTAGCAGGGCTTAAGACCCAATACTTC.